This T cell receptor (beta chain) was identified during a study of CD8+CD57+ T cells in acquired aplastic anemia. The overall study: The DNA of sorted CD4+ and CD8+ cells averaged roughly 3.2 ug. Where healthy donors were concerned, CD4+ cells averaged about 10 million reads. Study-wide results and caveats: Levels of CD8+ Simpson's diversity were not significantly distinct in patients versus controls. Overlap between patients and controls comprised roughly 30 CD8+ CDR3 sequences.

Genomic DNA provided the template from which TCR beta VDJ and CDR3 profiles were obtained. A single record per CDR3 protein comes from TCRdb applying MiXCR to the reads. Seen here are some 130,000 distinct CDR3 sequences, around 41% observed once, and the top ten hold over 6.5%. This clonotype was found many times. Its antigen remains unknown. The V segment lost 5 bases and the J segment 1 base; nucleotides outside the gene matches: 7. The CDR3 consists of 15 residues. CDR1 is LNHDA, CDR2 SQIVND, per germline (reference sequence). This clonotype was sampled from a human donor in good health, serving as a control. Sample: sorted CD4+, CD8+, or CD8+CD57+ T cells (not recorded which) from PBMCs. This chain joins TRBV19 and TRBJ2-7, with 8 bases matching TRBD1. Here the CDR3 DNA reads TGTGCCAGTAGTTTGGTTACAGGGGGATCCTACGAGCAGTACTTC. Translating gives CASSLVTGGSYEQYF.